This TCR beta chain was sequenced during a study of beta chain features in type 1 diabetes. Points from the study as a whole: Fewer insertions but more deletions were seen at VDJ junctions in type 1 diabetes patients. Cells with high TCR expression could be over-represented by cDNA sequencing. People with Type 1 diabetes carried modestly yet significantly shorter TCRB CDR3s in all four CD4+ subsets. Comparison showed that naive, central memory and Treg TCRB repertoires appeared more similar among patients than among healthy donors. A potential PCR bias toward shorter templates would be equal in patient and control samples.

The CDR3 consists of 15 residues. Germline CDR1 SEHNR, CDR2 FQNEAQ (reference sequence). The trim removed 4 bases at V and 7 bases at J, leaving 12 bases unmatched. Details on this clone: Its antigen remains unidentified.

The authors reverse transcribed all of the isolated RNA, so sequencing captured expressed TCRB transcripts. Libraries were prepared by immunoSEQ multiplex PCR; TCRdb keeps only in-frame clonotypes and omits some of them. This sample has under 400,000 clones, with roughly an eighth found just once. The sample taken for sequencing was naive CD4+ T cells from blood. The source is a woman aged 18-29 years with type 1 diabetes. The chain combines TRBV7-9 with TRBJ1-2; 7 nucleotides agree with TRBD1. This CDR3 reads CASSSNRRGIGGYTF. The CDR3 coding sequence is TGTGCCAGCAGCTCAAACCGCAGGGGGATTGGTGGCTACACCTTC.